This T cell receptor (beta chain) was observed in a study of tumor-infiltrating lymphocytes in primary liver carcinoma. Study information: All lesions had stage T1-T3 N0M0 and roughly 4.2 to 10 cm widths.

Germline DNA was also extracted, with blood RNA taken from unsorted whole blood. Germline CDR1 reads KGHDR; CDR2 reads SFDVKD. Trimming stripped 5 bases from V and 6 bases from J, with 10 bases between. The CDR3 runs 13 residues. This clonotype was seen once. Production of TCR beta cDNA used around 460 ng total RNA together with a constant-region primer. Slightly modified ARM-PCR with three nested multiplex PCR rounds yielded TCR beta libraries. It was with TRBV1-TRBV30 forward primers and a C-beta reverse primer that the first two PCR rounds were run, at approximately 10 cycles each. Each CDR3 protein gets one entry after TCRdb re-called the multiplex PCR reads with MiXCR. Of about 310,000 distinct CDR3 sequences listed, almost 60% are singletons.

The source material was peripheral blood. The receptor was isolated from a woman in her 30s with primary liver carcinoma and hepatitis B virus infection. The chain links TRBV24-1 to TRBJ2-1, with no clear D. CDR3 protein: CATSVGFSNEQFF. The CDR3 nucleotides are TGTGCCACCAGTGTAGGGTTTTCCAATGAGCAGTTCTTC.